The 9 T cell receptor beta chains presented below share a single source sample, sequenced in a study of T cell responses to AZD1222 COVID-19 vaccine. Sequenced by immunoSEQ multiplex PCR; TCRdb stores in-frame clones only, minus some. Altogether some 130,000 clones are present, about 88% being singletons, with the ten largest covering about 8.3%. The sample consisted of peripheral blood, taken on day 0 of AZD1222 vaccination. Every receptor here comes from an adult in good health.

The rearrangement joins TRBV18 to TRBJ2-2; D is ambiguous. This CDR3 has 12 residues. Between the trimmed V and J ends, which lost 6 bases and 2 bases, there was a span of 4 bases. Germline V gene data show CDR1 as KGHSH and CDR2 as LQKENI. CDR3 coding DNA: TGTGCCAGCTCCCTCAACACCGGGGAGCTGTTTTTT. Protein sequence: CASSLNTGELFF.

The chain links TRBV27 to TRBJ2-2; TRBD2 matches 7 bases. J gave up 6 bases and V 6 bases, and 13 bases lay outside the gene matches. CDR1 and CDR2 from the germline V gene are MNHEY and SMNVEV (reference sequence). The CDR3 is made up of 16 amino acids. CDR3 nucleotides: TGTGCCAGCAGACCCGGAGCGGGGCTTTGGGCCGGGGAGCTGTTTTTT. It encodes CASRPGAGLWAGELFF.

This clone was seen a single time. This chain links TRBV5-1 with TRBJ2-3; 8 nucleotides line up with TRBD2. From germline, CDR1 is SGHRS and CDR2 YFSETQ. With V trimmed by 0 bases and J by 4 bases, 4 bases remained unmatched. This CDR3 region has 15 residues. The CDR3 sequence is CASSLGRGGSDTQYF. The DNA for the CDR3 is TGCGCCAGCAGCTTGGGTCGCGGGGGGTCAGATACGCAGTATTTT. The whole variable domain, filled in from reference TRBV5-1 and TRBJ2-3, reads KAGVTQTPRYLIKTRGQQVTLSCSPISGHRSVSWYQQTPGQGLQFLFEYFSETQRNKGNFPGRFSGRQFSNSRSEMNVSTLELGDSALYLCASSLGRGGSDTQYFGPGTRLTVL.

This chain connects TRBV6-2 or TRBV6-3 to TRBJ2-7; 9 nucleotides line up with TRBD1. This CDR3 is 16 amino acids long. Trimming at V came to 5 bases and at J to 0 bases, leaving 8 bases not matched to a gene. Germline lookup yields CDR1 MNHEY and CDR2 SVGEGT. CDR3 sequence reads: CASSKRQGVPSYEQYF. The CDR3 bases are TGTGCCAGCAGTAAAAGACAGGGGGTCCCCTCCTACGAGCAGTACTTC.

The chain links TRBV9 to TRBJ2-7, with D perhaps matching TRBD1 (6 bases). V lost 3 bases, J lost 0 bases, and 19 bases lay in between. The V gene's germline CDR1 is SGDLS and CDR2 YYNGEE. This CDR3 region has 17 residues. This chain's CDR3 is CASSAGIQGRSSYEQYF. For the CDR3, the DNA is TGTGCCAGCAGCGCCGGAATACAGGGCCGGAGCTCCTACGAGCAGTACTTC.

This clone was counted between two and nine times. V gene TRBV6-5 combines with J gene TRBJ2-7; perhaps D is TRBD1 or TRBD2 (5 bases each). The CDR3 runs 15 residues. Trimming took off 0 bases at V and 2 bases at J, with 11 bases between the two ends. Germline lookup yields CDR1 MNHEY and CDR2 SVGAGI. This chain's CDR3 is CASSYSGEQTYEQYF. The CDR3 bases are TGTGCCAGCAGTTACTCGGGGGAGCAAACCTACGAGCAGTACTTC.

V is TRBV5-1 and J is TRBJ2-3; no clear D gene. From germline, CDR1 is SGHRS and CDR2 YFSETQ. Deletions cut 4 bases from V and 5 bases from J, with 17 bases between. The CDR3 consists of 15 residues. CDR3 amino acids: CASSPRRILGDTQYF. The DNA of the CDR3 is TGCGCCAGCAGCCCCCGACGGATCCTGGGAGATACGCAGTATTTT.

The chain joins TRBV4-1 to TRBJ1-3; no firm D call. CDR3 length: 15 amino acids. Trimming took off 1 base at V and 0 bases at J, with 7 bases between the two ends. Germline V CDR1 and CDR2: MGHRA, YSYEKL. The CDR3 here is CASSQAESSGNTIYF. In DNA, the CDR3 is TGCGCCAGCAGCCAAGCCGAGAGCTCTGGAAACACCATATATTTT.

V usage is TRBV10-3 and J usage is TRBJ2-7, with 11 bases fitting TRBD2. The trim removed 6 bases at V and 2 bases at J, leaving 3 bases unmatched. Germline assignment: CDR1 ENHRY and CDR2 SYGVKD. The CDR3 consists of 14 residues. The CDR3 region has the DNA TGTGCCATCAGGCTAGCGGGGGGCCCCTACGAGCAGTACTTC. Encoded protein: CAIRLAGGPYEQYF.